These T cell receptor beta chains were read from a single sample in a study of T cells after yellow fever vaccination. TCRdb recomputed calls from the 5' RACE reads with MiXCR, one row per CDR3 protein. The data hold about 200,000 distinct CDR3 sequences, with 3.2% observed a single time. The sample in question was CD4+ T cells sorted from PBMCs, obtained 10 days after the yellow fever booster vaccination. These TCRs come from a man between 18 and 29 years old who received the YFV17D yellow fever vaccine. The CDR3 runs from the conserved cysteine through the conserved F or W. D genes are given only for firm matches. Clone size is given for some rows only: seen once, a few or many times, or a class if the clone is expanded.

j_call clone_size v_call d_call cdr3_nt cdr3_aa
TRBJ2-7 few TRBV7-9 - TGTGCCAGCTTTGACGGCGCCTACGAGCAGTACTTC CASFDGAYEQYF
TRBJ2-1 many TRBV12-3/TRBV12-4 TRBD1 TGTGCCAGCAGTTTAGGGGACAGTTACAATGAGCAGTTCTTC CASSLGDSYNEQFF
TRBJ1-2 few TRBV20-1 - TGCAGTGCTCCCGGGAGCAACTATGGCTACACCTTC CSAPGSNYGYTF
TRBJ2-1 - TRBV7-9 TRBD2 TGTGCCAGCAGCAGAGGGACTAGCGGGGGGGCGGGTGAGCAGTTCTTC CASSRGTSGGAGEQFF
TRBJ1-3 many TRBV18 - TGTGCCAGCTCACCACAGGGAAACACCATATATTTT CASSPQGNTIYF
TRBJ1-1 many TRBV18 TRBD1 TGTGCCAGCTCACAACAGGGGGAGAGCACTGAAGCTTTCTTT CASSQQGESTEAFF
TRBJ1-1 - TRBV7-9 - TGTGCCAGCAGCTTGATAGGACGGGCAGCTTTCTTT CASSLIGRAAFF
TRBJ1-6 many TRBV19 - TGTGCCAGTAACAGGCTCAATTCACCCCTCCACTTT CASNRLNSPLHF
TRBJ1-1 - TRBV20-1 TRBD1 TGCAGTGCCACGGGACAGGGAACTGAAGCTTTCTTT CSATGQGTEAFF
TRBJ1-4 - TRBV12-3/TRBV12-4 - TGTGCCAGCAGGCCGGGCCATAATGAAAAACTGTTTTTT CASRPGHNEKLFF
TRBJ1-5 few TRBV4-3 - TGCGCCAGCAGCCAAGATGGGGTTAACAATCAGCCCCAGCATTTT CASSQDGVNNQPQHF
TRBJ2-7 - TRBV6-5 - TGTGCCAGCAGAACCTCTGACAGGCACGAGCAGTACTTC CASRTSDRHEQYF
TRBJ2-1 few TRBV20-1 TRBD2 TGCAGTGCTAGCCGCCTAGCGGGGGGCCATGAGCAGTTCTTC CSASRLAGGHEQFF
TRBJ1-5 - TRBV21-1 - TGTGCCAGCAGCACTTTATGGTGGCCCCAGCATTTT CASSTLWWPQHF
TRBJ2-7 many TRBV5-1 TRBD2 TGCGCCAGCAGCCTACCTAGCGGGGGGGTCCCCTACGAGCAGTACTTC CASSLPSGGVPYEQYF
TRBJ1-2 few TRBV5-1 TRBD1 TGCGCCAGCAGGCCCGGACAGGGTGACTATGGCTACACCTTC CASRPGQGDYGYTF
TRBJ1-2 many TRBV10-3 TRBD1 TGTGCCATCAGGGACCCGGGACAGGCTATCGACACCTTC CAIRDPGQAIDTF
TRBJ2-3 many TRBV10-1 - TGCGCCAGCAGTGAGGTAGAGTTGGGGACACTAGACATGAATACGCAGTATTTT CASSEVELGTLDMNTQYF
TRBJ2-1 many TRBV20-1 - TGCAGTGCTAGTAATCCCATCAATGAGCAGTTCTTC CSASNPINEQFF
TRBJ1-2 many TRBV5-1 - TGCGCCAGCAGCCCTGGGGGCCCTAACGGCTACACCTTC CASSPGGPNGYTF
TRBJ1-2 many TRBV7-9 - TGTGCCAGCAGCTTAGTCAGCGCCGAAGCATATTACACCTTC CASSLVSAEAYYTF
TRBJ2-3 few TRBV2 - TGTGCCAGCCACAACCTTAGGGGCGGAGGAGATACGCAGTATTTT CASHNLRGGGDTQYF
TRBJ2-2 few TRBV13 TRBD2 TGTGCCAGCAGCTTAGGCCGGCGGGGGGGCCGGAGCGGGGAGCTGTTTTTT CASSLGRRGGRSGELFF
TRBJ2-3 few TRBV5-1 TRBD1 TGCGCCAGCAGCGGGGACAGGTACACAGATACGCAGTATTTT CASSGDRYTDTQYF
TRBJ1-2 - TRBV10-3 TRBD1 TGTGCCATCAGTGGCATGGGGACAGGGGACTATGGCTACACCTTC CAISGMGTGDYGYTF
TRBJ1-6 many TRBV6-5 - TGTGCCAGCAGTACCACCGGGAATATACGTCTACCCCTCCACTTT CASSTTGNIRLPLHF
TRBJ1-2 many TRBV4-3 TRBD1 TGCGCCAGCAGCCAACTTCTGGACAGGGGGTGGTATGGCTACACCTTC CASSQLLDRGWYGYTF
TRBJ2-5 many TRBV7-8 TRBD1 TGTGCCAGCACTATAACAGGGGGCCAGTTTGGAGAGACCCAGTACTTC CASTITGGQFGETQYF
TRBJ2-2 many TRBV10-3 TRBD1 TGTGCCATCGGACCGGGACAGGGGGCCGGGGAGCTGTTTTTT CAIGPGQGAGELFF
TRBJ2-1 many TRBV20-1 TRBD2 TGCAGTGAGGTTGCGGCTAGCGGGAGCTCCTACAATGAGCAGTTCTTC CSEVAASGSSYNEQFF
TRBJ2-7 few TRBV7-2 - TGTGCCAGCAGCTTACTGGGGGGAAGCGGCTACGAGCAGTACTTC CASSLLGGSGYEQYF